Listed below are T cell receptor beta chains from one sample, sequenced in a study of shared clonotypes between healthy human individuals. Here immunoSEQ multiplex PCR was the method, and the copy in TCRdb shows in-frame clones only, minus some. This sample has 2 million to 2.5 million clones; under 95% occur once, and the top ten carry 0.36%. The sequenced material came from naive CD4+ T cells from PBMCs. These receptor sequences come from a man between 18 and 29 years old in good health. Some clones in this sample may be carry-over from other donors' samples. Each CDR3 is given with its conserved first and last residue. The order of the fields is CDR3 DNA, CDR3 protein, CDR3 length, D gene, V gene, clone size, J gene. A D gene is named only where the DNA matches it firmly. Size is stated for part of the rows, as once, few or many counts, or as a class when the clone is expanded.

TGTGCCAGCAGCTTTCAGGGCACTAGCGACCGATTGAAGCAGTACTTC CASSFQGTSDRLKQYF 16 TRBD2 TRBV2 . TRBJ2-7
TGTGCCAGCAGCTTATATGAGGGGAGACGTATACACAATCAGCCCCAGCATTTT CASSLYEGRRIHNQPQHF 18 . TRBV7-2 . TRBJ1-5
TGCGCCAGCAGCTTGCAGGACAGGGGCTATGGCTACACCTTC CASSLQDRGYGYTF 14 TRBD1 TRBV5-1 . TRBJ1-2
TGTGCCAGCCGCCTAGCGGGAGGATTCACAATGAGGCAGTTCTTC CASRLAGGFTMRQFF 15 TRBD2 TRBV6-1 once TRBJ2-1
TGTGCCAGCAGCCTCGACGGGACCTACGAGCAGTACTTC CASSLDGTYEQYF 13 . TRBV7-3 . TRBJ2-7
TGTGCCAGCAGCGGGAGTGGGGAGTCGGAGCAGTACTTC CASSGSGESEQYF 13 . TRBV7-8 . TRBJ2-7
TGTGCCAGCAGTTTAAAAGAGATAGGAGGGTACGACGAGCAGTACTTC CASSLKEIGGYDEQYF 16 . TRBV27 once TRBJ2-7
TGTGCCAGCAGCGAGGGCGGGAATGCGGGCTCTGAAGCTTTCTTT CASSEGGNAGSEAFF 15 . TRBV9 . TRBJ1-1
TGTGCCAGCAGCGTAGTGGCGGGCTCCTACAATGAGCAGTTCTTC CASSVVAGSYNEQFF 15 . TRBV9 . TRBJ2-1
TGTGCCAGCAGTTACCGGGGACAGGGGGACGAGCAGTACTTC CASSYRGQGDEQYF 14 TRBD1 TRBV6-5 . TRBJ2-7
TGTGCCAGCAGTTACTCCCACGGTAGCGGGAGCAATGAGCAGTTCTTC CASSYSHGSGSNEQFF 16 TRBD2 TRBV6-5 once TRBJ2-1
TGTGCCAGCAGTGACCGGGACAGGGCAAGCTCTGGGGCCAACGTCCTGACTTTC CASSDRDRASSGANVLTF 18 TRBD1 TRBV2 . TRBJ2-6
TGTGCCAGCAGAGATGACAGGGGTTTTGACTATGGCTACACCTTC CASRDDRGFDYGYTF 15 TRBD1 TRBV2 once TRBJ1-2
TGCGCCAGCGCCCCTCCGGGACAGGGGGCCCTCGGCGAGCAGTACTTC CASAPPGQGALGEQYF 16 TRBD1 TRBV10-2 . TRBJ2-7
TGCGCCAGCAACGAACTACCACAGGGGGCGCGGGCAGATACGCAGTATTTT CASNELPQGARADTQYF 17 TRBD1 TRBV5-1 . TRBJ2-3
TGTGCCAGCAGTCTTGATTCTTCGGCTCCCTCCTACAATGAGCAGTTCTTC CASSLDSSAPSYNEQFF 17 . TRBV28 . TRBJ2-1
TGTGCCAGCAGCGGCAGAGGGGGGTCTAACTATGGCTACACCTTC CASSGRGGSNYGYTF 15 . TRBV9 once TRBJ1-2
TGTGCCAGCAGTGAGGAGGGCTTCGGGTATGGCTACACCTTC CASSEEGFGYGYTF 14 . TRBV2 . TRBJ1-2
TGTGCCAGCAGCTTACGAGGGAACACCGGGGAGCTGTTTTTT CASSLRGNTGELFF 14 . TRBV11-2 . TRBJ2-2
TGTGCCTGGACTTCCCGAGATGAGCAGTTCTTC CAWTSRDEQFF 11 . TRBV30 . TRBJ2-1
TGTGCCAGCAGCAGGGACAGGGGCTTCGATGAAAAACTGTTTTTT CASSRDRGFDEKLFF 15 TRBD1 TRBV5-4 . TRBJ1-4
TGTGCCAGCAGTGTAAGTCAAGGGGCGCAGATCCCACAATATTTT CASSVSQGAQIPQYF 15 . TRBV6-5 . TRBJ2-3
TGTGCCAGCAGGACGTCCGCTAATGAAAAACTGTTTTTT CASRTSANEKLFF 13 . TRBV2 few TRBJ1-4
TGTGCCAGCAGCCCTTCGGGACTCAGGAACACTGAAGCTTTCTTT CASSPSGLRNTEAFF 15 . TRBV4-2 few TRBJ1-1